This entry lists 9 T cell receptor beta chains sequenced from one sample in a study of control samples from healthy donors and cancer patients (TCRdb year 2020). Library construction relied on the immunoSEQ multiplex PCR assay. The source is immuneACCESS, and TCRdb retained only in-frame sequences with V and J called. Part of the clones is not carried over; for the studies checked, unresolved V genes explain less than half of this, and the remainder is unexplained. This sample gives approximately 150,000 clones in total; about 89% of them show up just once. Together, the top ten hold over 4% of the sample. Material for sequencing was blood. The receptor source for this set is a man aged 25 to 40 in good health.

The V and J genes are TRBV5-1 and TRBJ2-7; TRBD2 is a possible D gene (6 bases). This CDR3 contains 13 residues. Trimming left V 4 bases short and J 3 bases short, with 11 bases between. Germline V gene lookup returns CDR1 SGHRS and CDR2 YFSETQ. DNA of the CDR3: TGCGCCAGCAGCCTCAGACTAGACTACGAGCAGTACTTC. It encodes CASSLRLDYEQYF.

J is TRBJ1-2 and V is TRBV19; TRBD1 agrees at 8 bases. V lost 5 bases, J lost 7 bases, and 6 bases stayed unmatched. Germline CDR1 reads LNHDA; CDR2 reads SQIVND (reference sequence). The CDR3 spans 13 residues. CDR3 sequence: CASSPDREVGYTF. The CDR3 bases are TGTGCCAGTAGTCCGGACAGGGAGGTTGGCTACACCTTC.

The chain links TRBV5-4 to TRBJ2-7, with D hard to call. CDR1 is SGHNT, CDR2 YYREEE, per germline (reference sequence). The germline V and J ends were trimmed by 0 bases and 2 bases, with 6 bases remaining between them. The CDR3 loop spans 13 amino acids. The CDR3 loop reads CASSLGSTYEQYF. In nucleotides, the CDR3 is TGTGCCAGCAGCTTGGGTAGCACCTACGAGCAGTACTTC.

The table lists this clone with a few counts. The chain couples TRBV4-1 to TRBJ2-2; 8 bases are shared with TRBD1. Germline trimming cut 4 bases from V and 6 bases from J; bases unmatched to any gene: 7. This CDR3 is built from 15 residues. The germline V gene has CDR1 MGHRA and CDR2 YSYEKL. As DNA, the CDR3 is TGCGCCAGCAGCCCCAGGACAGGGACGGCCGGGGAGCTGTTTTTT. Residues: CASSPRTGTAGELFF.

The CDR3 loop is CASSLGWNRATDTQYF. CDR3 nucleotides: TGTGCCAGCAGCTTAGGATGGAACAGGGCCACAGATACGCAGTATTTT. This rearrangement joins TRBV11-3 to TRBJ2-3, with D possibly TRBD1 on 6 matching bases. The CDR3 has 16 residues. Germline CDR1 reads SGHNT; CDR2 reads YENEEA. V was trimmed by 1 base and J by 2 bases, leaving 13 bases between them.

This chain links TRBV5-1 with TRBJ2-1, with 11 bases lining up with TRBD2. The trim removed 6 bases at V and 9 bases at J, leaving 8 bases unmatched. The CDR3 is 14 amino acids. Per germline, CDR1 SGHRS and CDR2 YFSETQ. In DNA form, the CDR3 reads TGCGCCAGCACCGGCCCGGGGACTAGCGGTGAGCAGTTCTTC. Translated, it gives CASTGPGTSGEQFF. The variable domain in full, completed from reference TRBV5-1 and TRBJ2-1, reads KAGVTQTPRYLIKTRGQQVTLSCSPISGHRSVSWYQQTPGQGLQFLFEYFSETQRNKGNFPGRFSGRQFSNSRSEMNVSTLELGDSALYLCASTGPGTSGEQFFGPGTRLTVL.

The rearrangement joins TRBV13 to TRBJ2-1; 10 nucleotides agree with TRBD1. With V trimmed by 2 bases and J by 4 bases, 2 bases remained unmatched. Germline V gene lookup returns CDR1 PRHDT and CDR2 FYEKMQ (reference sequence). The CDR3 is 15 residues long. CDR3 DNA sequence: TGTGCCAGCAGCTTAAGGGACAGGGGTTACAATGAGCAGTTCTTC. This encodes CASSLRDRGYNEQFF. The full variable domain, rest sourced from reference TRBV13 and TRBJ2-1, is AAGVIQSPRHLIKEKRETATLKCYPIPRHDTVYWYQQGPGQDPQFLISFYEKMQSDKGSIPDRFSAQQFSDYHSELNMSSLELGDSALYFCASSLRDRGYNEQFFGPGTRLTVL.

Concerning this clone: The sample holds other DNA sequences that translate to the same CDR3. This rearrangement joins TRBV3-1 (or the pseudogene TRBV3-2) to TRBJ1-6; 7 nucleotides align to TRBD1. CDR3 size: 16 residues. V was pared by 4 bases and J by 1 base, with 4 bases of the junction left unmatched. Germline CDR1 is LGHDT and CDR2 is YNNKEL (reference sequence). CDR3 sequence reads: CASSPRQGSYNSPLHF. For the CDR3, the DNA is TGTGCCAGCAGCCCTCGACAGGGTTCCTATAATTCACCCCTCCACTTT.

The chain uses TRBV6-5 and TRBJ1-3, with 7 nucleotides matching TRBD1. J was trimmed by 2 bases and V by 0 bases; bases with no gene match: 1. Germline lookup yields CDR1 MNHEY and CDR2 SVGAGI. The CDR3 spans 15 residues. The CDR3 sequence: CASSYSTGPGNTIYF. The CDR3 bases are TGTGCCAGCAGTTACTCGACAGGGCCTGGAAACACCATATATTTT.